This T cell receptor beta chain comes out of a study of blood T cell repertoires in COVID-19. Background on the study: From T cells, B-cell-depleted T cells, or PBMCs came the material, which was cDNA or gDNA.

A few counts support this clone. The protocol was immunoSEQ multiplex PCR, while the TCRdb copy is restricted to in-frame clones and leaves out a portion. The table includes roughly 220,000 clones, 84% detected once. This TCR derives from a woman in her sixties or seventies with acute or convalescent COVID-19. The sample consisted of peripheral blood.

The CDR3 DNA is TGCGCCAGCAGCGCGGCGGGGACAGATTATGGCTACACCTTC. Its translation: CASSAAGTDYGYTF. The rearrangement links TRBV5-1 to TRBJ1-2; TRBD1 aligns across 7 bases. After removal of 4 bases from V and 5 bases from J, the junction contained 8 bases not matched to a gene. Germline lookup yields CDR1 SGHRS and CDR2 YFSETQ. CDR3 size: 14 residues.